These 24 T cell receptor beta chains were sequenced from one sample in a study of CD8+ T cells in alopecia areata. It was cDNA, reverse transcribed from extracted RNA, that served as the sequencing template. The table came from immunoSEQ multiplex PCR; TCRdb's copy has only in-frame clones and leaves some out. The sample lists about 180,000 clones; roughly 60% were seen once. Sample: CD4+ T cells sorted from blood, taken at week 0. These receptors were taken from a human donor with alopecia areata.

This clone was found once. J is TRBJ1-1 and V is TRBV29-1; unclear D gene. Germline-derived CDR1 and CDR2 are SQVTM and ANQGSEA. The CDR3 sequence is 11 residues long. V was shortened by 8 bases and J by 1 base, with 8 bases between the two germline ends. CDR3 bases: TGCAGCACCTTTCGGAACACTGAAGCTTTCTTT. It codes for CSTFRNTEAFF.

The chain has TRBV29-1 and TRBJ1-1; TRBD1 is a possible D gene (5 bases). The germline V gene has CDR1 SQVTM and CDR2 ANQGSEA. This CDR3 contains 11 residues. The ends were cut back, 7 bases at V and 0 bases at J, with 6 bases in the middle. The CDR3 nucleotides read TGCAGCGGGACACTGAACACTGAAGCTTTCTTT. Translating gives CSGTLNTEAFF.

This clone was seen more than once but under ten times. CDR3 loop: CSVSLAGFSQPQHF. The CDR3 bases are TGCAGCGTTTCCCTTGCAGGGTTCAGTCAGCCCCAGCATTTT. V gene TRBV29-1 combines with J gene TRBJ1-5; D perhaps matches TRBD1 (5 bases). V gave up 5 bases and J gave up 6 bases, with 17 bases separating them. CDR1 and CDR2 from the germline V gene are SQVTM and ANQGSEA. This CDR3 has 14 residues.

This sequence joins TRBV4-3 and TRBJ1-1; tentatively, D is TRBD1 (6 bases). CDR1 is LGHNA and CDR2 is YSLEER in the germline V gene. Trimming pared 4 bases from V and 1 base from J, leaving 16 bases between. The CDR3 spans 16 residues. The CDR3 coding sequence is TGCGCCAGCAGCCGTACTATTACAGGGCAGAACACTGAAGCTTTCTTT. Amino acid sequence: CASSRTITGQNTEAFF.

The gene calls are TRBV29-1 and TRBJ2-7; TRBD2 matches 8 bases. The length of the CDR3 is 13 residues. Per the germline V gene, CDR1 is SQVTM and CDR2 is ANQGSEA. With 6 bases clipped from V and 0 bases from J, the junction kept 4 bases outside the gene matches. CDR3 residues: CSVSSGLSYEQYF. The CDR3 coding sequence is TGCAGCGTGTCTAGCGGGCTCTCCTACGAGCAGTACTTC.

This clone has more than one count but fewer than ten. V is TRBV5-1 and J is TRBJ2-5; 7 nucleotides match TRBD1. The CDR3 runs to 14 residues. V shed 4 bases and J 3 bases; nucleotides not matched to a gene: 6. Germline-derived CDR1 and CDR2 are SGHRS and YFSETQ. CDR3 region: CASSPTGTEETQYF. For the CDR3, the DNA is TGCGCCAGCAGCCCGACCGGGACAGAAGAGACCCAGTACTTC.

This clone came up a few times. The V gene is TRBV15, the J gene TRBJ2-2, with a possible D match to TRBD1 (6 bases). The V gene lost 2 bases and the J gene lost 6 bases, with 16 bases spanning the gap. Germline values: CDR1 LNHNV, CDR2 YYDKDF (reference sequence). There are 16 residues in the CDR3. The CDR3 loop reads CATSRPQGSVAGELFF. CDR3 sequence (DNA): TGTGCCACCAGCAGACCTCAGGGGAGTGTAGCCGGGGAGCTGTTTTTT.

In DNA, the CDR3 is TGTGCCAGCAGCTCCGGACAGTTCGGCGAGCAGTACTTC. Protein sequence: CASSSGQFGEQYF. The chain has TRBV7-8 and TRBJ2-7; D possibly corresponds to TRBD1 (6 bases). The CDR3 contains 13 residues. Germline V gives CDR1 SGHVS, CDR2 FQNEAQ. The V end lost 4 bases, the J end lost 6 bases, and 13 bases lay between the germline ends. Full variable domain (outside the CDR3, taken from reference TRBV7-8 and TRBJ2-7): GAGVSQSPRYKVAKRGQDVALRCDPISGHVSLFWYQQALGQGPEFLTYFQNEAQLDKSGLPSDRFFAERPEGSVSTLKIQRTQQEDSAVYLCASSSGQFGEQYFGPGTRLTVT.

V is TRBV7-6 and J is TRBJ2-2; 8 bases match TRBD1. The CDR3 extends over 15 amino acids. The V gene's germline CDR1 is SGHVS and CDR2 FNYEAQ. V was clipped by 5 bases and J by 4 bases; unmatched bases: 6. The CDR3 protein is CASSLQGAATGELFF. For the CDR3, the DNA is TGTGCCAGCAGCCTTCAGGGGGCCGCCACCGGGGAGCTGTTTTTT.

This clone was counted a few times. The chain couples TRBV29-1 to TRBJ2-1, with D unresolved. The CDR3 sequence is 12 residues long. CDR1 is SQVTM, CDR2 ANQGSEA, per germline. V lost 4 bases and J 6 bases, leaving 10 bases between the germline ends. CDR3 bases: TGCAGCGTTGCGTGGCAAGGCAATGAGCAGTTCTTC. Amino acids: CSVAWQGNEQFF.

This clone has just a few counts. The chain employs TRBV29-1 and TRBJ1-1; D ambiguous. The germline V gene has CDR1 SQVTM and CDR2 ANQGSEA. V dropped 2 bases and J dropped 4 bases, with 8 bases sitting between them. This CDR3 region has 12 residues. Here the CDR3 DNA reads TGCAGCGTTGAAATTCGGGGCACTGAAGCTTTCTTT. Its protein product is CSVEIRGTEAFF.

J is TRBJ2-7 and V is TRBV30, with 7 positions matching TRBD1. This CDR3 is 13 amino acids long. With 1 base clipped from V and 2 bases from J, the junction kept 2 bases outside the gene matches. Germline V gives CDR1 GTSNPN, CDR2 SVGIG (reference sequence). The DNA of the CDR3 is TGTGCCTGGAGTGACCAGGGGGCCTACGAGCAGTACTTC. It translates to CAWSDQGAYEQYF.

The chain is built from TRBV4-3 and TRBJ2-2; D is uncertain. Looked up from germline, CDR1 is LGHNA and CDR2 is YSLEER. There are 17 residues in the CDR3. V gave up 0 bases and J gave up 0 bases, with 11 bases separating them. CDR3 sequence reads: CASSQDLPAPNTGELFF. For the CDR3, the DNA is TGCGCCAGCAGCCAAGATCTTCCGGCCCCGAACACCGGGGAGCTGTTTTTT.

There are a few counts of this clone. The J gene is TRBJ2-3, the V gene TRBV29-1; 9 nucleotides match TRBD2. V was pared by 4 bases and J by 5 bases, with 13 bases of the junction left unmatched. CDR3 length equals 16 residues. The germline gives CDR1 SQVTM, CDR2 ANQGSEA. The CDR3 spells CSVGLLGGGAGDTQYF. In DNA form, the CDR3 reads TGCAGCGTTGGATTGTTAGGCGGGGGGGCCGGAGATACGCAGTATTTT.

The gene calls are TRBV6-5 and TRBJ1-2; D is ambiguous. Trimming took 3 bases from V and 7 from J, leaving 12 bases between them. This CDR3 region has 13 residues. Germline assignment: CDR1 MNHEY and CDR2 SVGAGI. CDR3 protein: CASSYYRLGGYTF. The CDR3 DNA reads as TGTGCCAGCAGTTATTACCGCTTGGGTGGCTACACCTTC.

The chain has TRBV29-1 and TRBJ2-7; possibly TRBD1 for D (5 bases). Between the trimmed V and J ends, which lost 6 bases and 0 bases, there was a span of 9 bases. Germline-derived CDR1 and CDR2 are SQVTM and ANQGSEA. CDR3 length equals 12 residues. DNA of the CDR3: TGCAGCGTAGACGACAGCTCCTACGAGCAGTACTTC. Amino acids: CSVDDSSYEQYF.

V gene TRBV30 combines with J gene TRBJ2-3; maybe TRBD1 (5 bases). Germline CDR1 and CDR2: GTSNPN and SVGIG (reference sequence). The ends were cut back, 5 bases at V and 1 base at J, with 10 bases in the middle. The CDR3 is made up of 13 amino acids. CDR3 DNA: TGTGCCTGGTCAGGCAGGGGCACAGATACGCAGTATTTT. Translation: CAWSGRGTDTQYF.

This chain uses TRBV6-5 with TRBJ1-5; D perhaps matches TRBD1 (6 bases). Per germline, CDR1 MNHEY and CDR2 SVGAGI. Trimming took off 0 bases at V and 6 bases at J, with 12 bases between the two ends. CDR3 length equals 15 residues. The CDR3 protein is CASSYSREGVQPQHF. The CDR3 DNA is TGTGCCAGCAGTTACTCCAGGGAGGGGGTTCAGCCCCAGCATTTT.

The chain links TRBV29-1 to TRBJ1-2; 7 nucleotides match TRBD1. This CDR3 is 12 amino acids long. CDR1 and CDR2 (germline): SQVTM, ANQGSEA. J lost 6 bases, V lost 6 bases, and 7 bases had no gene match. DNA of the CDR3: TGCAGCGTGGACGGGACAGTGCATGGCTACACCTTC. It yields the protein CSVDGTVHGYTF.

This clone was recorded a few times. J is TRBJ2-5 and V is TRBV30; D might be TRBD2 (7 bases). TRBJ2-7 explains the end of the DNA better; the J call may be wrong. Looked up from germline, CDR1 is GTSNPN and CDR2 is SVGIG (reference sequence). The CDR3 has 16 residues. The CDR3 DNA reads as TGTGCCTGGAGTGTACGGGGCGGGGGCCTTTCCTACGAGCAGTACTTC. This gives the protein CAWSVRGGGLSYEQYF.

V and J are TRBV25-1 and TRBJ2-6; D not certain. From germline, CDR1 is MGHDK and CDR2 SYGVNS. The V gene lost 0 bases and the J gene lost 2 bases, with 11 bases spanning the gap. The CDR3 runs 17 residues. In DNA form, the CDR3 reads TGTGCCAGCAGTGAATACCGGTTCGGAACTGGGGCCAACGTCCTGACTTTC. It translates to CASSEYRFGTGANVLTF. Based on the CDR3 plus reference TRBV25-1 and TRBJ2-6, the full variable domain is EADIYQTPRYLVIGTGKKITLECSQTMGHDKMYWYQQDPGMELHLIHYSYGVNSTEKGDLSSESTVSRIRTEHFPLTLESARPSHTSQYLCASSEYRFGTGANVLTFGAGSRLTVL.

This chain uses TRBV7-9 with TRBJ2-6, with D unclear. Germline CDR1 is SEHNR and CDR2 is FQNEAQ (reference sequence). CDR3 size: 13 residues. V was pared by 8 bases and J by 0 bases, with 5 bases between. Here the CDR3 DNA reads TGTGCCAGCGTAGCCTCTGGGGCCAACGTCCTGACTTTC. It specifies CASVASGANVLTF.

The gene calls are TRBV19 and TRBJ1-1; D is ambiguous. V was pared by 7 bases and J by 4 bases, with 13 bases between. The CDR3 has 13 residues. Germline CDR1 LNHDA, CDR2 SQIVND (reference sequence). DNA of the CDR3: TGTGCCAGTACCGCCACGGGTAGCACTGAAGCTTTCTTT. Protein: CASTATGSTEAFF.

J is TRBJ2-7 and V is TRBV29-1; maybe TRBD1 (5 bases). The CDR3 is 13 residues long. Trimming shortened V by 6 bases and J by 3 bases, and 15 bases separated the two germline ends. Germline values: CDR1 SQVTM, CDR2 ANQGSEA. This CDR3 is CSVGFRTNYEQYF. In DNA form, the CDR3 reads TGCAGCGTGGGGTTTAGGACAAACTACGAGCAGTACTTC.